Shown below are 9 T cell receptor beta chains from a single sample sequenced in a study of blood T cell repertoires in COVID-19 (dated by TCRdb to 2019 to 2021). The library was prepared using the immunoSEQ multiplex PCR assay. This is the immuneACCESS table as TCRdb keeps it, with only in-frame sequences that have V and J called. A part of the clones is gone; compared with another copy, unresolved V genes explain less than half, and the rest is unexplained. The sample yields under 250,000 clones; around four fifths were counted once. Of the sample, roughly 8.7% is held by the ten largest clones. Sequencing was performed on peripheral blood. These receptors were collected from a man aged 40-55 years with active or convalescent COVID-19.

This clone turned up a few times. V usage is TRBV28 and J usage is TRBJ2-3; tentatively, D is TRBD2 (6 bases). The CDR3 consists of 16 residues. Trimming left V 4 bases short and J 6 bases short, with 20 bases between. Per germline, CDR1 MDHEN and CDR2 SYDVKM. CDR3 DNA: TGTGCCAGCAGTTGGGACTGGGACTCCCGTGTTGATACGCAGTATTTT. It specifies CASSWDWDSRVDTQYF.

The rearrangement links TRBV11-2 to TRBJ1-5; D gene ambiguous. The CDR3 sequence is 13 residues long. Germline assignment: CDR1 SGHAT and CDR2 FQNNGV. Trimming took off 5 bases at V and 7 bases at J, with 12 bases between the two ends. The CDR3 protein is CASSPQSGQPQHF. In DNA form, the CDR3 reads TGTGCCAGCAGCCCTCAGTCGGGGCAGCCCCAGCATTTT.

This clone has only one observation. This chain uses TRBV7-2 with TRBJ1-2; D may be TRBD1 (6 bases). Looked up from germline, CDR1 is SGHTA and CDR2 is FQGNSA. This CDR3 has 16 amino acids. V was trimmed by 2 bases and J by 3 bases, leaving 16 bases between them. CDR3 nucleotides: TGTGCCAGCAGCTTAAGGGTGGACAGTGTTTACTATGGCTACACCTTC. It yields the protein CASSLRVDSVYYGYTF.

This chain connects TRBV7-9 to TRBJ1-1, with a possible D match to TRBD1 (6 bases). The germline V gene encodes CDR1 SEHNR and CDR2 FQNEAQ (reference sequence). V was clipped by 0 bases and J by 4 bases, with 15 bases between them. The length of the CDR3 is 16 residues. The CDR3 sequence is CASSLAAGGGGTEAFF. The CDR3 DNA sequence: TGTGCCAGCAGCTTAGCTGCGGGGGGAGGGGGCACTGAAGCTTTCTTT.

This CDR3 reads CASRPNGGTEAFF. The DNA for the CDR3 is TGTGCCAGCAGACCTAACGGGGGGACTGAAGCTTTCTTT. This chain connects TRBV7-2 to TRBJ1-1; weak D call: TRBD1 (5 bases). The CDR3 is made up of 13 amino acids. The germline CDR1 and CDR2 sequences are SGHTA and FQGNSA. Trimming took 6 bases from V and 5 from J, leaving 13 bases between them.

The chain employs TRBV7-9 and TRBJ2-1, with TRBD1 as a possible D gene (5 bases). The V and J ends lost 3 bases and 0 bases respectively, with 18 bases between them. Germline values: CDR1 SEHNR, CDR2 FQNEAQ (reference sequence). This CDR3 has 18 amino acids. The CDR3 nucleotides are TGTGCCAGCAGCTTGGGAAGGACACCCGATCCCTCCTACAATGAGCAGTTCTTC. This translates into CASSLGRTPDPSYNEQFF. The full variable domain, rest sourced from reference TRBV7-9 and TRBJ2-1, is DTGVSQNPRHKITKRGQNVTFRCDPISEHNRLYWYRQTLGQGPEFLTYFQNEAQLEKSRLLSDRFSAERPKGSFSTLEIQRTEQGDSAMYLCASSLGRTPDPSYNEQFFGPGTRLTVL.

CDR3 protein: CASSHPGQGAYEQYF. The CDR3 nucleotides are TGCGCCAGCAGCCACCCGGGACAGGGGGCTTACGAGCAGTACTTC. The V and J genes are TRBV4-1 and TRBJ2-7; 12 nucleotides align to TRBD1. This CDR3 spans 15 amino acids. The V and J ends lost 3 bases and 4 bases, in that order; junction bases with no gene match: 4. Germline CDR1 reads MGHRA; CDR2 reads YSYEKL.

The chain uses TRBV11-2 and TRBJ1-2; weak D call: TRBD1 (5 bases). Germline V lookup: CDR1 SGHAT, CDR2 FQNNGV. Trimming took off 1 base at V and 3 bases at J, with 12 bases between the two ends. The CDR3 length is 15 residues. The CDR3 loop reads CASSLGGGGYYGYTF. The CDR3, as DNA: TGTGCCAGCAGCTTAGGGGGGGGAGGTTACTATGGCTACACCTTC.

The V gene is TRBV19, the J gene TRBJ2-1, with 8 bases fitting TRBD2. CDR3 size: 17 residues. CDR1 and CDR2 from the germline V gene are LNHDA and SQIVND (reference sequence). The V and J ends lost 4 bases and 3 bases, in that order; junction bases with no gene match: 11. The DNA of the CDR3 is TGTGCCAGTAGTACGCCTCCGCAGCGGGAGCTCTACAATGAGCAGTTCTTC. Translated: CASSTPPQRELYNEQFF.